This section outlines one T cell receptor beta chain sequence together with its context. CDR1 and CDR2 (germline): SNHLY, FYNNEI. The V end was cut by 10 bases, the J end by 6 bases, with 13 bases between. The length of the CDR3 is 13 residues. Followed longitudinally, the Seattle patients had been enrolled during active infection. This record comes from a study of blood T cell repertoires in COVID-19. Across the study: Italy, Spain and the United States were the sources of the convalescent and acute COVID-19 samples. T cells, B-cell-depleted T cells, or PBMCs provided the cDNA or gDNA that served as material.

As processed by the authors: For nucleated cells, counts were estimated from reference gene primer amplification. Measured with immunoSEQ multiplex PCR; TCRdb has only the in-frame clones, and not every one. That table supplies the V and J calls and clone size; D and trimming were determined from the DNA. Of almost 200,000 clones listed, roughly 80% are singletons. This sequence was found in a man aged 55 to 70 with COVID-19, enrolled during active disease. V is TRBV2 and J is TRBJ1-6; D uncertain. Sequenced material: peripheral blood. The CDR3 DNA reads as TGTGCCACCCGAGAGGGTTTTAATTCACCCCTCCACTTT. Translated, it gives CATREGFNSPLHF.